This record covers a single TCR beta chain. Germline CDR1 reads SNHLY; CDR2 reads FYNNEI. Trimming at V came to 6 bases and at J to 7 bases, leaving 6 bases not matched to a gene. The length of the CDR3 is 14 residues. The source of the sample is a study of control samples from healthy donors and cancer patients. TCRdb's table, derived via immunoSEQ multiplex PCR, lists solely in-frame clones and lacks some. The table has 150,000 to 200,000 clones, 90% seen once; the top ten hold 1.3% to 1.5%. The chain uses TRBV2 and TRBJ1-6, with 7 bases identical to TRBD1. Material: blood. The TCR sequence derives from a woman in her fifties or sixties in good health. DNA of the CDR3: TGTGCCAGCAGCATGACAGGGTCAAATTCACCCCTCCACTTT. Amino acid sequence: CASSMTGSNSPLHF.